The 31 T cell receptor beta chains in this list originate from one sample, sequenced in a study of post-analysis software for immune sequencing data. General study points: In patients, TRBV5-6, TRBV5-1 and TRBV20-1 belonged to roughly 5 TRBV segments found more frequently than in controls.

The authors incorporated unique molecular identifiers into the TCR beta cDNA libraries. TCRdb re-called the PCR reads with MiXCR, one entry per CDR3 protein. The sample has 450,000 to 700,000 distinct CDR3 sequences, roughly two fifths seen once. These receptors have no identified antigens. The sample comprised blood. Every receptor here comes from a girl aged 10 to 17 with multiple sclerosis.

In this sample, this clonotype turned up a few times. The chain recombines TRBV10-3 with TRBJ1-2; TRBD1 is a possible D gene (6 bases). Germline V CDR1 and CDR2: ENHRY, SYGVKD. CDR3 length: 14 residues. Between the trimmed V and J ends, which lost 2 bases and 3 bases, there was a span of 10 bases. CDR3 loop: CAISEPGEDYGYTF. As DNA, the CDR3 is TGTGCCATCAGTGAGCCAGGGGAAGACTATGGCTACACCTTC.

The chain is built from TRBV24-1 and TRBJ2-3; D ambiguous. Trimming cost V 2 bases and J 7 bases, with 3 bases left between them. The CDR3 runs 11 residues. Germline CDR1 reads KGHDR; CDR2 reads SFDVKD. CDR3 in DNA: TGTGCCACCAGTGATTATAATACGCAGTATTTT. Translating gives CATSDYNTQYF.

V gene TRBV7-2 combines with J gene TRBJ2-7; D may match TRBD1 or TRBD2 (5 bases each). The CDR3 runs to 14 residues. Germline lookup yields CDR1 SGHTA and CDR2 FQGNSA. Trimming stripped 1 base from V and 3 bases from J, with 10 bases between. DNA of the CDR3: TGTGCCAGCAGCTTAGAACCGGGGCTCTACGAGCAGTACTTC. Its translation is CASSLEPGLYEQYF.

The chain carries TRBV7-2 and TRBJ2-5; maybe TRBD1 (6 bases). Germline V lookup: CDR1 SGHTA, CDR2 FQGNSA. The CDR3 runs to 15 residues. Trimming removed 0 bases from V and 2 bases from J, with 10 bases in between. DNA for the CDR3: TGTGCCAGCAGCTTAGCGTGGACAGAACAAGAGACCCAGTACTTC. Protein sequence: CASSLAWTEQETQYF.

Remarks on this clonotype: At one boundary the junction diverges from the germline segment, which might be a read error. This chain connects TRBV25-1 to TRBJ2-1, with D perhaps matching TRBD1 or TRBD2 (6 bases each). This CDR3 is built from 17 residues. Germline loops: CDR1 MGHDK, CDR2 SYGVNS. The chain's CDR3 is CVSRSAGTGAVYNEQFF. CDR3 in DNA: TGTGTCAGCAGGTCGGCGGGCACGGGGGCGGTCTACAATGAGCAGTTCTTC. Filled out from reference TRBV25-1 and TRBJ2-1, the complete variable domain reads EADIYQTPRYLVIGTGKKITLECSQTMGHDKMYWYQQDPGMELHLIHYSYGVNSTEKGDLSSESTVSRIRTEHFPLTLESARPSHTSQYLCVSRSAGTGAVYNEQFFGPGTRLTVL.

As regards this clonotype: A read error may produce the germline difference seen at one junction end. The V and J genes are TRBV29-1 and TRBJ2-2; no clear D. The length of the CDR3 is 13 residues. CDR1 SQVTM and CDR2 ANQGSEA come from the germline V gene. This CDR3 reads CNVNGRNTGELFF. The CDR3, as DNA: TGCAACGTTAATGGCAGGAACACCGGGGAGCTGTTTTTT.

This clonotype was seen only a few times. The V call is TRBV10-3, the J call TRBJ1-2, with D possibly being TRBD1 (5 bases). CDR3 length: 15 residues. CDR1 and CDR2 (germline): ENHRY, SYGVKD. The V and J ends lost 6 bases and 0 bases respectively, with 14 bases between them. CDR3 nucleotide sequence: TGTGCCATCAGGAAGCAGACAGAAGCTAACTATGGCTACACCTTC. This gives the protein CAIRKQTEANYGYTF.

The rearrangement joins TRBV20-1 to TRBJ2-3; 8 nucleotides match TRBD2. Per the germline V gene, CDR1 is DFQATT and CDR2 is SNEGSKA (reference sequence). Trimming at V came to 6 bases and at J to 4 bases, leaving 9 bases not matched to a gene. This CDR3 comprises 14 residues. The CDR3 nucleotides are TGCAGTGCCCCTTTAGCGGGACGCGCAGATACGCAGTATTTT. Residues: CSAPLAGRADTQYF.

V gene TRBV29-1 combines with J gene TRBJ1-2; possibly TRBD1 for D (6 bases). CDR1 is SQVTM, CDR2 ANQGSEA, per germline. The CDR3 sequence is 16 residues long. V was trimmed by 2 bases and J by 8 bases, leaving 24 bases between them. The CDR3 DNA sequence: TGCAGCGTTGAAAGTTCCGGGGGCGCCGTCCCATCCGGCTACACCTTC. This codes for CSVESSGGAVPSGYTF.

This chain uses TRBV25-1 with TRBJ2-7; TRBD1 aligns across 10 bases. There are 17 residues in the CDR3. CDR1 and CDR2 (germline): MGHDK, SYGVNS. The V gene end was trimmed by 3 bases and the J gene end by 7 bases; junction bases not matched to a gene: 15. The CDR3 sequence: CASSDLLGTGAYNEQYF. Here the CDR3 DNA reads TGTGCCAGCAGTGATCTTCTGGGGACAGGGGCCTACAATGAGCAGTACTTC.

In its sample, this clonotype was seen a few times. V gene TRBV12-3 or TRBV12-4 combines with J gene TRBJ2-1; D may correspond to TRBD1 or TRBD2 (5 bases each). The CDR3 length is 13 residues. V lost 3 bases and J lost 9, with 12 bases in between. The CDR3 nucleotides read TGTGCCAGCAGTTTCGTGCTGGGGGTTGAGCAGTTCTTC. Its protein is CASSFVLGVEQFF.

A few counts support this clonotype. This chain joins TRBV28 and TRBJ2-7; D uncertain. The closer fit of TRBJ2-5 to the DNA end suggests the J call may be wrong. CDR1 and CDR2 (germline): MDHEN, SYDVKM. The CDR3 runs to 14 residues. Here the CDR3 DNA reads TGTGCCAGCAGGTTTGTTCGGAAGGATGCGACCCAGTACTTC. Its protein product is CASRFVRKDATQYF.

This clonotype was seen a handful of times. The genes are TRBV11-2 and TRBJ2-1; the D gene could be TRBD1 or TRBD2 (5 bases each). CDR1 SGHAT and CDR2 FQNNGV come from the germline V gene. The CDR3 extends over 16 amino acids. Trimming removed 3 bases at V and 9 bases at J, with 21 bases between. The CDR3 protein is CASSLKGTGPRVEQFF. In DNA form, the CDR3 reads TGTGCCAGCAGCTTGAAGGGGACGGGGCCCCGGGTTGAGCAGTTCTTC.

The rearrangement joins TRBV4-1 to TRBJ1-2, with D possibly being TRBD1 (6 bases). Germline V gives CDR1 MGHRA, CDR2 YSYEKL. V was trimmed by 0 bases and J by 4 bases, leaving 18 bases between them. CDR3 length: 17 amino acids. The CDR3 reads CASSQDRKQGKGYGYTF. CDR3 nucleotide sequence: TGCGCCAGCAGCCAAGATCGCAAGCAGGGGAAGGGCTATGGCTACACCTTC.

The V and J genes are TRBV7-8 and TRBJ2-3; 10 bases map to TRBD2. The germline V gene has CDR1 SGHVS and CDR2 FQNEAQ. The CDR3 loop spans 14 amino acids. V was clipped by 4 bases and J by 6 bases; unmatched bases: 4. This CDR3 reads CASSSLGLADTQYF. The CDR3 DNA follows: TGTGCCAGCAGCTCCTTGGGACTAGCGGATACGCAGTATTTT.

This clonotype appeared once. The chain recombines TRBV7-2 with TRBJ2-5; D might be TRBD2 (5 bases). The J call is in doubt because the DNA end fits TRBJ2-7 better. The CDR3 length is 14 residues. The germline gives CDR1 SGHTA, CDR2 FQGNSA. The CDR3 DNA sequence: TGTGCCAGCAATACCCGGACTCAACCCTACGAGCAGTACTTC. This gives the protein CASNTRTQPYEQYF.

This chain uses TRBV15 with TRBJ2-7, with D unclear. The CDR3 has 15 residues. The germline V gene encodes CDR1 LNHNV and CDR2 YYDKDF (reference sequence). V was cut by 3 bases and J by 6 bases, with 18 bases left in between. The CDR3 sequence is CATSSRIGKGGEQYF. CDR3 bases: TGTGCCACCAGCAGTCGAATAGGGAAGGGCGGCGAGCAGTACTTC.

Of note for this clonotype: At one boundary the junction diverges from the germline segment, which might be a read error. V and J are TRBV5-1 and TRBJ2-1; 10 bases agree with TRBD2. Per germline, CDR1 SGHRS and CDR2 YFSETQ. This CDR3 is built from 17 residues. CDR3 amino acids: CVSSPLLLAGKYNEQFF. The DNA for the CDR3 is TGCGTCAGCAGCCCCCTCTTACTAGCGGGAAAATACAATGAGCAGTTCTTC.

On this clonotype: The junction does not match germline at one end; this may be a read error. This chain links TRBV20-1 with TRBJ2-5; D unclear. This CDR3 has 13 residues. Germline loops: CDR1 DFQATT, CDR2 SNEGSKA (reference sequence). The CDR3 region is CSARGQSQETKYF. CDR3 DNA: TGCAGTGCTAGAGGTCAGAGCCAAGAGACCAAGTACTTC.

This sequence joins TRBV7-2 and TRBJ1-6; 8 bases fit TRBD1. V shed 5 bases, J shed 8 bases, and the junction held 5 bases outside the gene matches. Germline V CDR1 and CDR2: SGHTA, FQGNSA. This CDR3 is 14 amino acids long. The CDR3 DNA reads as TGTGCCAGCAGCAGGGACAGGTTGGATTCACCCCTCCACTTT. Translation: CASSRDRLDSPLHF. The variable domain in full, completed from reference TRBV7-2 and TRBJ1-6, reads GAGVSQSPSNKVTEKGKDVELRCDPISGHTALYWYRQSLGQGLEFLIYFQGNSAPDKSGLPSDRFSAERTGGSVSTLTIQRTQQEDSAVYLCASSRDRLDSPLHFGNGTRLTVT.

The rearrangement joins TRBV12-3 or TRBV12-4 to TRBJ2-3, with 8 bases that match TRBD2. V dropped 6 bases and J dropped 2; count of bases not matched to a gene: 1. The CDR3 is 13 amino acids. The CDR3 DNA is TGTGCCAGCAGCGGGAGGGTCACAGATACGCAGTATTTT. Encoded protein: CASSGRVTDTQYF.

This clonotype came up a few times. The rearrangement links TRBV18 to TRBJ2-7; the D call may be TRBD1 or TRBD2 (5 bases each). The V gene lost 2 bases and the J gene lost 6 bases, with 17 bases spanning the gap. In germline, CDR1 is KGHSH, CDR2 LQKENI. CDR3 length equals 15 residues. Here the CDR3 DNA reads TGTGCCAGCTCACCATACGTCGAGGGGACCGGCGAGCAGTACTTC. Amino acid sequence: CASSPYVEGTGEQYF.

A remark on this clonotype: At one of its ends the junction is not consistent with the germline gene, which may arise from a read error. The J gene is TRBJ2-7, the V gene TRBV2, with 9 bases fitting TRBD2. The germline CDR1 and CDR2 sequences are SNHLY and FYNNEI. This CDR3 has 14 amino acids. Written as DNA, the CDR3 is TGTACCAGCAGGGGTAGCGGGAGTAGATACGAGCAGTACTTC. Translation gives CTSRGSGSRYEQYF.

The chain employs TRBV6-1 and TRBJ2-1, with 10 bases fitting TRBD1. This CDR3 is 15 amino acids long. After removal of 2 bases from V and 7 bases from J, the junction contained 5 bases not matched to a gene. In germline, CDR1 is MNHNS, CDR2 SASEGT. This chain's CDR3 is CASSEQRQGANEQFF. The CDR3 region has the DNA TGTGCCAGCAGTGAACAGAGACAGGGGGCGAATGAGCAGTTCTTC.

The chain uses TRBV5-1 and TRBJ1-2, with 7 positions matching TRBD1. Germline V gene lookup returns CDR1 SGHRS and CDR2 YFSETQ. Germline trimming cut 1 base from V and 1 base from J; bases unmatched to any gene: 4. This CDR3 has 15 residues. The CDR3 is CASSLTGANNYGYTF. The DNA for the CDR3 is TGCGCCAGCAGCTTGACAGGGGCGAATAACTATGGCTACACCTTC.

V usage is TRBV12-3 or TRBV12-4 and J usage is TRBJ2-5; the D call may be TRBD1 or TRBD2 (5 bases each). The J call could be wrong; TRBJ2-4 is a better fit for the DNA end. This CDR3 is 11 amino acids long. CDR3 protein: CASGGLNIQYF. The DNA for the CDR3 is TGTGCCAGCGGGGGTTTGAACATTCAGTACTTC.

This clonotype was seen a handful of times. V gene TRBV11-2 combines with J gene TRBJ2-7; TRBD2 is a possible D gene (6 bases). The germline gives CDR1 SGHAT, CDR2 FQNNGV. The ends were cut back, 3 bases at V and 0 bases at J, with 12 bases in the middle. The CDR3 is made up of 15 amino acids. The CDR3 DNA sequence: TGTGCCAGCAGCTTGCCGGGACTGTTCTCCTACGAGCAGTACTTC. Protein sequence: CASSLPGLFSYEQYF.

The chain couples TRBV21-1 to TRBJ2-4. TRBV21-1 is flagged as a pseudogene. The CDR3 loop spans 12 amino acids. DNA for the CDR3: TGTGCCAACAGCAAAGCCAAAAACATTCAGTACTTC. Protein: CANSKAKNIQYF.

The genes are TRBV24-1 and TRBJ2-2, with TRBD1 matching over 8 bases. CDR3 length equals 14 residues. Germline CDR1 reads KGHDR; CDR2 reads SFDVKD. V gave up 3 bases and J gave up 9 bases; unmatched junction bases: 5. The CDR3 region is CATSDAQGARELFF. In DNA, the CDR3 is TGTGCCACCAGTGATGCCCAGGGGGCCCGGGAGCTGTTTTTT.

This clonotype was recorded many times. The CDR3 nucleotides are TGTGCCAGCAGTTTAAGCGGGGGGCCCTACGAGCAGTACTTC. Translating gives CASSLSGGPYEQYF. The chain links TRBV12-3 or TRBV12-4 to TRBJ2-7; 9 bases align to TRBD2. The CDR3 sequence is 14 residues long. With V trimmed by 2 bases and J by 2 bases, 1 base remained unmatched.

V gene TRBV5-1 combines with J gene TRBJ2-1, with a possible D match to TRBD1 (7 bases). Germline CDR1 reads SGHRS; CDR2 reads YFSETQ. This CDR3 contains 17 residues. V was clipped by 2 bases and J by 2 bases, with 17 bases between them. CDR3 nucleotides: TGCGCCAGCAGCTTCTACCGGGCAGGGGGGCCCTACAATGAGCAGTTCTTC. This codes for CASSFYRAGGPYNEQFF.